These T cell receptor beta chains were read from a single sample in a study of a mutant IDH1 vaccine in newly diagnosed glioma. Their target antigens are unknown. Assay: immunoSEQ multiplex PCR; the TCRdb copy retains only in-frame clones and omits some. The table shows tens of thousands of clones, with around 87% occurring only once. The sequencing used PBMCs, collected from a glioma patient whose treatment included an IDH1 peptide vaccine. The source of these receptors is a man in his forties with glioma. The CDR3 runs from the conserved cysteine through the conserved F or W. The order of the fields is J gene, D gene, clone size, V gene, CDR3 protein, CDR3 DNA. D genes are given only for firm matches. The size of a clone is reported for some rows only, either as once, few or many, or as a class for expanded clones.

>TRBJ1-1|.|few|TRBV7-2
CASSYKPWISNTEAFF
TGTGCCAGCAGCTACAAACCGTGGATTTCGAACACTGAAGCTTTCTTT
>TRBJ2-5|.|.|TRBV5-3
CARSQGDQETQYF
TGTGCCAGAAGCCAAGGGGACCAAGAGACCCAGTACTTC
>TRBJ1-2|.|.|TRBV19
CASSIGQGRYGYTF
TGTGCCAGTAGTATCGGGCAGGGAAGGTATGGCTACACCTTC
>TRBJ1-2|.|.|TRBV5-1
CASSRGTYGYTF
TGCGCCAGCAGCAGGGGCACCTATGGCTACACCTTC
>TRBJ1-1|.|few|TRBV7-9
CASSFDTGAREAFF
TGTGCCAGCAGCTTTGACACCGGGGCCCGAGAAGCTTTCTTT
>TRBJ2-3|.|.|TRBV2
CASSVRQGFTDTQYF
TGTGCCAGCAGTGTTAGGCAGGGATTCACAGATACGCAGTATTTT
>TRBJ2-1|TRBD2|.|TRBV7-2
CASSSTSGRAGNEQFF
TGTGCCAGCAGCTCTACTAGCGGGAGGGCCGGAAATGAGCAGTTCTTC
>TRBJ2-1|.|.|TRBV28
CASSLSLEVFNEQFF
TGTGCCAGCAGCCTTAGTCTGGAGGTTTTCAATGAGCAGTTCTTC
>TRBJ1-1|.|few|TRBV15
CATSRPRGWTENTEAFF
TGTGCCACCAGCAGGCCGAGGGGCTGGACGGAGAACACTGAAGCTTTCTTT
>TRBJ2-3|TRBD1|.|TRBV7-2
CASSFNRGRQGDTQYF
TGTGCCAGCAGCTTCAACAGGGGCCGACAGGGAGATACGCAGTATTTT
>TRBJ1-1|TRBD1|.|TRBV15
CATSRDGTVNTEAFF
TGTGCCACCAGCAGAGATGGGACAGTGAACACTGAAGCTTTCTTT
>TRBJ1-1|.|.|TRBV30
CAWSVRRVWAYEDTEAFF
TGTGCCTGGAGTGTACGCCGTGTTTGGGCTTACGAGGACACTGAAGCTTTCTTT
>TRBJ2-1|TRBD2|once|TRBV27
CASSSPRGTSGGVESYNEQFF
TGTGCCAGCAGTTCTCCACGAGGGACTAGCGGGGGGGTCGAGTCCTACAATGAGCAGTTCTTC
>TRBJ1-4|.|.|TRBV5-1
CASSLQGNEKLFF
TGCGCCAGCAGCTTGCAGGGAAATGAAAAACTGTTTTTT
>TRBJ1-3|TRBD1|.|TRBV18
CASSTVGQGNSGNTIYF
TGTGCCAGCTCAACCGTTGGACAGGGAAACTCTGGAAACACCATATATTTT
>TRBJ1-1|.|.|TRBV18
CASSPRDGYTEAFF
TGTGCCAGCTCACCACGGGACGGCTACACTGAAGCTTTCTTT
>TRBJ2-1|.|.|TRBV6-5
CASSRSLSSEQFF
TGTGCCAGCAGTCGCTCCCTCAGTAGTGAGCAGTTCTTC
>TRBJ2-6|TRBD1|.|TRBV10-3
CAISEVLGQGAAGANVLTF
TGTGCCATCAGTGAGGTACTGGGACAGGGGGCGGCTGGGGCCAACGTCCTGACTTTC
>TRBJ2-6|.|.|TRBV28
CASSARAVRGSVLTF
TGTGCCAGCAGTGCACGGGCTGTCCGTGGCTCCGTCCTGACTTTC
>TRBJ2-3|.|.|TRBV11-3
CASSLEAAASTDTQYF
TGTGCCAGCAGCTTAGAGGCGGCGGCTAGCACAGATACGCAGTATTTT
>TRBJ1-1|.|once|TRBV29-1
CSVGVGGSTEAFF
TGCAGCGTTGGGGTTGGAGGAAGCACTGAAGCTTTCTTT
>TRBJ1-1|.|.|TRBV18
CASSPTRDTEAFF
TGTGCCAGCTCACCCACCAGGGACACTGAAGCTTTCTTT
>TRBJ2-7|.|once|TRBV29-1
CSVGQGMVNEQYF
TGCAGCGTTGGCCAGGGCATGGTCAACGAGCAGTACTTC
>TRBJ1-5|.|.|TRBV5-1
CASSLGGGAGQPQHF
TGCGCCAGCAGCTTGGGTGGGGGCGCGGGGCAGCCCCAGCATTTT
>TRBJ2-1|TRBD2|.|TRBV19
CASSRGGLADNEQFF
TGTGCCAGTAGCCGAGGGGGACTAGCGGACAATGAGCAGTTCTTC
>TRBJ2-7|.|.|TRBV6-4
CASSPRDEGGGYEQYF
TGTGCCAGCAGTCCTCGCGACGAGGGGGGGGGCTACGAGCAGTACTTC
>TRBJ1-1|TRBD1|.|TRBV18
CASSPQGATEAFF
TGTGCCAGCTCACCCCAGGGGGCCACTGAAGCTTTCTTT
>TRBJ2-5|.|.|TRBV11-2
CASSLVVRETQYF
TGTGCCAGCAGCTTAGTCGTCCGAGAGACCCAGTACTTC
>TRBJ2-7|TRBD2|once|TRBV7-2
CASSSGLTSGSGWVQYF
TGTGCCAGCAGCAGCGGACTAACTAGCGGGAGCGGCTGGGTGCAGTACTTC
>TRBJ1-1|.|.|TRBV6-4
CASSDSNRNTEAFF
TGTGCCAGCAGTGACTCGAATAGGAACACTGAAGCTTTCTTT
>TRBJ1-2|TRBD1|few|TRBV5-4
CASSSTGDTGYGYTF
TGTGCCAGCAGCTCCACAGGGGACACGGGGTATGGCTACACCTTC
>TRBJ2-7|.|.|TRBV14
CASSSQLSIPGLSSYEQYF
TGTGCCAGCAGCTCACAATTATCCATCCCGGGGCTCAGCTCCTACGAGCAGTACTTC
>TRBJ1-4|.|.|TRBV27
CASSLAGRRTNEKLFF
TGTGCCAGCAGTTTGGCCGGGCGTCGAACTAATGAAAAACTGTTTTTT